Each of the 17 T cell receptor beta chains below was sequenced from the same sample in a study of T cells in Graves' hyperthyroidism and ophthalmopathy. TCR beta CDR3 sequences were amplified from RNA transcripts. In the first-round RT-PCR of the TCR CDR3, the HTBI primer set was used. One entry per CDR3 protein, called by TCRdb with MiXCR from the multiplex PCR reads. Among hundreds of thousands of distinct CDR3 sequences listed, 24% were seen once. Sequenced: blood. The receptors come from a woman aged 25 to 45 with Graves' ophthalmopathy.

This clonotype was recorded many times. DNA for the CDR3: TGTGCCAGCCAGCGGGGGGCGGGCAATGGGCGCTACGAGCAGTACTTC. Amino acid sequence: CASQRGAGNGRYEQYF. The rearrangement joins TRBV6-5 to TRBJ2-7; 9 bases are shared with TRBD2. This CDR3 is 16 amino acids long. Germline assignment: CDR1 MNHEY and CDR2 SVGAGI. After removal of 8 bases from V and 3 bases from J, the junction contained 14 bases not matched to a gene.

This clonotype was seen at least ten times. V is TRBV7-9 and J is TRBJ1-3; D ambiguous. This CDR3 region has 14 residues. The germline V gene has CDR1 SEHNR and CDR2 FQNEAQ (reference sequence). The germline V and J ends were trimmed by 3 bases and 3 bases, with 9 bases remaining between them. The CDR3 protein is CASSFPRVGNTIYF. The DNA for the CDR3 is TGTGCCAGCAGCTTCCCAAGAGTTGGAAACACCATATATTTT. The whole variable domain, remainder taken from reference TRBV7-9 and TRBJ1-3, is DTGVSQNPRHKITKRGQNVTFRCDPISEHNRLYWYRQTLGQGPEFLTYFQNEAQLEKSRLLSDRFSAERPKGSFSTLEIQRTEQGDSAMYLCASSFPRVGNTIYFGEGSWLTVV.

This clonotype occurred many times. V is TRBV7-2 and J is TRBJ2-5, with D perhaps matching TRBD1 (7 bases). The CDR3 sequence is 15 residues long. Germline loops: CDR1 SGHTA, CDR2 FQGNSA. Trimming took off 3 bases at V and 5 bases at J, with 16 bases between the two ends. Here the CDR3 reads CASSLNEGAGETQYF. The CDR3 DNA reads TGTGCCAGCAGCTTGAATGAGGGGGCGGGGGAGACCCAGTACTTC.

This clonotype was seen many times. The V gene is TRBV2, the J gene TRBJ1-2; D gene uncertain. V was trimmed by 6 bases and J by 7 bases, leaving 21 bases between them. CDR1 SNHLY and CDR2 FYNNEI come from the germline V gene. This CDR3 region has 15 residues. This CDR3 reads CASRSQEFGSGGYTF. In nucleotides, the CDR3 is TGTGCCAGCAGATCACAAGAGTTTGGCTCCGGTGGCTACACCTTC.

This clonotype showed up many times. CDR3 sequence: CASSLRPPGPWSETQYF. The CDR3 DNA sequence: TGTGCCAGCAGCTTAAGACCCCCGGGGCCCTGGTCGGAGACCCAGTACTTC. The rearrangement joins TRBV11-2 to TRBJ2-5; either TRBD1 or TRBD2 may supply D (5 bases each). Per the germline V gene, CDR1 is SGHAT and CDR2 is FQNNGV. Trimming shortened V by 2 bases and J by 5 bases, and 21 bases separated the two germline ends. This CDR3 is built from 17 residues.

This clonotype was observed at least ten times. The V call is TRBV11-2, the J call TRBJ1-6; maybe TRBD1 (5 bases). Germline loops: CDR1 SGHAT, CDR2 FQNNGV. V was trimmed by 0 bases and J by 10 bases, leaving 16 bases between them. The CDR3 has 16 residues. The CDR3 loop reads CASSLDTEGLRSPLHF. Here the CDR3 DNA reads TGTGCCAGCAGCTTAGATACCGAGGGGCTTAGGTCACCCCTCCACTTT. The full variable domain, its missing parts supplied by reference TRBV11-2 and TRBJ1-6, is EAGVAQSPRYKIIEKRQSVAFWCNPISGHATLYWYQQILGQGPKLLIQFQNNGVVDDSQLPKDRFSAERLKGVDSTLKIQPAKLEDSAVYLCASSLDTEGLRSPLHFGNGTRLTVT.

This clonotype has a handful of counts. This chain uses TRBV20-1 with TRBJ2-5; 9 nucleotides match TRBD2. V was clipped by 3 bases and J by 1 base; unmatched bases: 6. The CDR3 runs to 15 residues. Germline CDR1 reads DFQATT; CDR2 reads SNEGSKA (reference sequence). DNA for the CDR3: TGCAGTGCTAGTTGGAGCGGGGGGATCCAAGAGACCCAGTACTTC. Translating gives CSASWSGGIQETQYF.

This clonotype has only a few counts. The V gene is TRBV19, the J gene TRBJ2-7; D uncertain. Trimming took 4 bases from V and 2 from J, leaving 9 bases between them. The CDR3 runs to 13 residues. Germline CDR1 and CDR2: LNHDA and SQIVND (reference sequence). The CDR3 nucleotides read TGTGCCAGTAGTAGTATAGAGGCCTACGAGCAGTACTTC. It yields the protein CASSSIEAYEQYF.

This clonotype was seen repeatedly, ten times or more. The CDR3 protein is CASSLGSTEQYF. The CDR3, as DNA: TGTGCCAGCAGCTTGGGAAGTACGGAGCAGTACTTC. The chain recombines TRBV5-8 with TRBJ2-7; D gene uncertain. Per germline, CDR1 SGHTS and CDR2 YDEGEE. V dropped 0 bases and J dropped 7 bases, with 8 bases sitting between them. The CDR3 is 12 residues long.

The sample holds a few counts of this clonotype. The CDR3: CASLPVDGELFF. The CDR3 nucleotides are TGTGCTTCTCTCCCCGTTGACGGGGAGCTGTTTTTT. This chain uses TRBV7-9 with TRBJ2-2; D uncertain. The germline V gene encodes CDR1 SEHNR and CDR2 FQNEAQ (reference sequence). This CDR3 is 12 amino acids long.

Many counts were recorded for this clonotype. The J gene is TRBJ2-7, the V gene TRBV19; 8 nucleotides align to TRBD1. The CDR3 consists of 13 residues. After removal of 10 bases from V and 5 bases from J, the junction contained 10 bases not matched to a gene. The germline CDR1 and CDR2 sequences are LNHDA and SQIVND (reference sequence). CDR3 DNA: TGTGCCACGTCCGGGACAGGTCTTAACGAGCAGTACTTC. Residues: CATSGTGLNEQYF.

The chain has TRBV5-6 and TRBJ1-1; D ambiguous. CDR1 is SGHDT, CDR2 YYEEEE, per germline. The CDR3 has 13 amino acids. V dropped 1 base and J dropped 4 bases, with 8 bases sitting between them. Here the CDR3 reads CASSLRSGTEAFF. DNA for the CDR3: TGTGCCAGCAGCTTGCGTAGTGGCACTGAAGCTTTCTTT.

This clonotype was recorded at least ten times. This sequence joins TRBV6-5 and TRBJ2-7; tentatively, D is TRBD1 or TRBD2 (5 bases each). V was clipped by 0 bases and J by 2 bases, with 14 bases between them. Per germline, CDR1 MNHEY and CDR2 SVGAGI. CDR3 length equals 16 residues. CDR3 sequence reads: CASSYSGDGPTYEQYF. CDR3 nucleotides: TGTGCCAGCAGTTACTCTGGGGACGGCCCAACCTACGAGCAGTACTTC.

This clonotype was found many times. V gene TRBV6-2 or TRBV6-3 combines with J gene TRBJ2-2; perhaps D is TRBD1 or TRBD2 (5 bases each). V lost 8 bases and J lost 8, with 24 bases in between. This CDR3 has 16 amino acids. The germline gives CDR1 MNHEY, CDR2 SVGEGT. CDR3 coding DNA: TGTGCCAGCGCCGACAATCCCGGGACCAAGGCAGGGGAGCTGTTTTTT. Translated: CASADNPGTKAGELFF.

Comments on this clonotype: Without the conserved terminal phenylalanine or tryptophan, this CDR3 likely stems from a read error. The limits of the CDR3 on the DNA are not certain, so only TCRdb's listed CDR3 is given. The rearrangement links TRBV15 to TRBJ1-1; whether TRBD1, the table's D call, matches the DNA was not checked. CDR1 and CDR2 from the germline V gene are LNHNV and YYDKDF (reference sequence). The CDR3 sequence runs 14 residues, both termini included. This chain's CDR3 is CATSKEGTALEACL.

This clonotype was recorded many times. This chain connects TRBV20-1 to TRBJ1-5; a weak D match, TRBD1 (6 bases). Trimming removed 0 bases at V and 7 bases at J, with 16 bases between. The CDR3 totals 15 residues. Looked up from germline, CDR1 is DFQATT and CDR2 is SNEGSKA (reference sequence). Here the CDR3 reads CSAREIGGGGQPQHF. CDR3 nucleotides: TGCAGTGCTAGAGAAATTGGGGGGGGCGGCCAGCCCCAGCATTTT.

As for this clonotype: One end of the junction fails to match germline, which may point to a read error. The chain has TRBV12-3 or TRBV12-4 and TRBJ1-5; 9 bases align to TRBD1. The CDR3 is 14 amino acids. The CDR3 loop reads CASSWDRDYQPQHF. The CDR3, as DNA: TGTGCCAGCAGTTGGGACAGGGATTATCAGCCTCAGCATTTT.